Presented here are 16 T cell receptor beta chains from one specimen sequenced in a study of blood T cell repertoires in COVID-19 (dated by TCRdb to 2018 to 2020). The library came from the immunoSEQ multiplex PCR assay. TCRdb retrieved this table from immuneACCESS and kept in-frame rearrangements only. Not all clones are present; in checked studies, unresolved V genes account for under half, and no reason is known for the remainder. The sample has some 200,000 clones on record, around 83% of them singletons. The ten largest make up approximately 1.3% of the sample. Specimen: PBMCs or T cells enriched from blood (not recorded which). The receptors derive from a woman aged 40 to 50 with acute COVID-19.

This clone was detected ten times or more. The chain employs TRBV18 and TRBJ2-1; D remains ambiguous. Germline V CDR1 and CDR2: KGHSH, LQKENI. V shed 3 bases and J shed 2 bases, with 5 bases lying between them. The CDR3 is 13 residues long. In DNA form, the CDR3 reads TGTGCCAGCTCACCTCGGGCCTACAATGAGCAGTTCTTC. Its protein is CASSPRAYNEQFF.

The V and J genes are TRBV7-2 and TRBJ2-5; 12 bases line up with TRBD2. This CDR3 has 16 residues. J lost 0 bases, V lost 5 bases, and 4 bases had no gene match. CDR1 is SGHTA and CDR2 is FQGNSA in the germline V gene. DNA for the CDR3: TGTGCCAGCAGCCCGACTAGCGGGGGCAACCAAGAGACCCAGTACTTC. It yields the protein CASSPTSGGNQETQYF.

This chain uses TRBV11-2 with TRBJ2-2; 7 bases are a match to TRBD1. This CDR3 region has 15 residues. J lost 5 bases, V lost 6 bases, and 9 bases had no gene match. Germline loops: CDR1 SGHAT, CDR2 FQNNGV. The DNA of the CDR3 is TGTGCCAGCAGATCATACAGGGGTTATACCGGGGAGCTGTTTTTT. The encoded protein is CASRSYRGYTGELFF.

V usage is TRBV7-9 and J usage is TRBJ2-1; the D gene is possibly TRBD2 (5 bases). The ends were cut back, 8 bases at V and 0 bases at J, with 8 bases in the middle. CDR1 is SEHNR, CDR2 FQNEAQ, per germline (reference sequence). There are 13 residues in the CDR3. CDR3: CASQSGSYNEQFF. For the CDR3, the DNA is TGTGCCAGCCAAAGCGGCTCCTACAATGAGCAGTTCTTC.

This chain joins TRBV4-3 and TRBJ1-2; a possible D gene is TRBD1 (5 bases). The CDR3 has 16 amino acids. Trimming pared 2 bases from V and 5 bases from J, leaving 18 bases between. Looked up from germline, CDR1 is LGHNA and CDR2 is YSLEER. CDR3: CASSQQNPGTGYGYTF. In DNA form, the CDR3 reads TGCGCCAGCAGCCAACAGAATCCTGGCACAGGTTATGGCTACACCTTC.

The rearrangement uses TRBV4-1 and TRBJ1-2; D ambiguous. The CDR3 totals 15 residues. V lost 4 bases and J lost 4, with 16 bases in between. Germline assignment: CDR1 MGHRA and CDR2 YSYEKL. The CDR3 loop is CASSRSLQEGYGYTF. For the CDR3, the DNA is TGCGCCAGCAGCCGATCCCTCCAGGAAGGCTATGGCTACACCTTC.

The chain is built from TRBV28 and TRBJ2-5, with 7 bases aligning to TRBD1. The CDR3 runs 16 residues. V trimming: 5 bases; J trimming: 5 bases; junction bases outside the gene matches: 14. Per germline, CDR1 MDHEN and CDR2 SYDVKM. The CDR3 sequence: CASSPPGQRLGETQYF. The CDR3 DNA reads as TGTGCCAGCAGTCCCCCGGGACAGCGCCTTGGGGAGACCCAGTACTTC.

This clone has a handful of counts. V and J are TRBV10-3 and TRBJ1-2; D is perhaps TRBD1 (5 bases). The CDR3 length is 14 residues. V was pared by 6 bases and J by 4 bases, with 15 bases between. The V gene's germline CDR1 is ENHRY and CDR2 SYGVKD. The CDR3 loop is CAISPSGGSYGYTF. The DNA of the CDR3 is TGTGCCATCAGCCCCTCGGGGGGGAGCTATGGCTACACCTTC.

This clone was found once. This rearrangement joins TRBV9 to TRBJ2-3, with D hard to call. The CDR3 totals 14 residues. The V gene lost 2 bases and the J gene lost 2 bases, with 9 bases spanning the gap. The germline V gene encodes CDR1 SGDLS and CDR2 YYNGEE. CDR3 loop: CASSVQALTDTQYF. CDR3 nucleotide sequence: TGTGCCAGCAGCGTTCAAGCACTCACAGATACGCAGTATTTT.

V gene TRBV4-1 combines with J gene TRBJ1-6; TRBD1 aligns across 7 bases. The CDR3 is 14 residues long. V trimming: 0 bases; J trimming: 12 bases; junction bases outside the gene matches: 5. The germline gives CDR1 MGHRA, CDR2 YSYEKL. The CDR3 sequence: CASSQDQGGGPLHF. CDR3 bases: TGCGCCAGCAGCCAAGATCAGGGGGGAGGACCCCTCCACTTT.

The V and J genes are TRBV25-1 and TRBJ1-4; D possibly corresponds to TRBD1 (6 bases). The germline gives CDR1 MGHDK, CDR2 SYGVNS. The V end was cut by 5 bases, the J end by 8 bases, with 15 bases between. This CDR3 has 14 amino acids. Here the CDR3 DNA reads TGTGCCAGCAGTAAACAGGGAAGGGGAGAAAAACTGTTTTTT. Encoded protein: CASSKQGRGEKLFF.

The chain joins TRBV27 to TRBJ2-3; 8 positions match TRBD2. Losses at the gene ends were 3 bases for V and 3 bases for J; bases not matched to a gene: 5. This CDR3 has 15 residues. Per the germline V gene, CDR1 is MNHEY and CDR2 is SMNVEV (reference sequence). CDR3 sequence reads: CASSFFREGTDTQYF. Here the CDR3 DNA reads TGTGCCAGCAGTTTTTTCCGGGAGGGGACAGATACGCAGTATTTT.

The chain employs TRBV28 and TRBJ2-5, with no clear D. Germline V gives CDR1 MDHEN, CDR2 SYDVKM. The CDR3 is 14 residues long. V was clipped by 1 base and J by 3 bases, with 9 bases between them. The CDR3 coding sequence is TGTGCCAGCAGTTTATCACCAGGCAAAGAGACCCAGTACTTC. It translates to CASSLSPGKETQYF.

The chain carries TRBV6-2 or TRBV6-3 and TRBJ2-7, with 10 positions matching TRBD1. V lost 5 bases, J lost 1 base, and 11 bases stayed unmatched. In germline, CDR1 is MNHEY, CDR2 SVGEGT. This CDR3 is 17 amino acids long. The CDR3: CASSQNPRDRGSYEQYF. DNA for the CDR3: TGTGCCAGCAGTCAGAACCCCCGGGACAGGGGATCCTACGAGCAGTACTTC.

Many counts were recorded for this clone. The chain joins TRBV4-3 to TRBJ1-3; D perhaps matches TRBD1 (5 bases). The CDR3 is 16 amino acids. V was shortened by 5 bases and J by 0 bases, with 14 bases between the two germline ends. The germline gives CDR1 LGHNA, CDR2 YSLEER. The CDR3 spells CASSRDRDSSGNTIYF. DNA of the CDR3: TGCGCCAGCAGCAGAGACAGAGACTCCTCTGGAAACACCATATATTTT.

The DNA for the CDR3 is TGTGCCAGCAGTTCCCCCTGGCAGAACTATGGCTACACCTTC. Encoded protein: CASSSPWQNYGYTF. V usage is TRBV6-5 and J usage is TRBJ1-2, with D uncertain. Germline-derived CDR1 and CDR2 are MNHEY and SVGAGI. This CDR3 comprises 14 residues. V dropped 4 bases and J dropped 2 bases, with 11 bases sitting between them.